These 30 T cell receptor beta chains share one sample of origin, sequenced in a study of T cell clones after liver transplantation. Some clones are missing from TCRdb's copy, which holds only in-frame ones; the method was immunoSEQ multiplex PCR. Here the sample spans approximately 51,000 clones, roughly 74% being singletons. The source was CD4+ T cells from blood, collected around 52 months after liver transplant. The receptors shown here come from a human patient who received a liver transplant. Some T cells could come from the graft donor.

The CDR3 nucleotides read TGTGCCATCAGGGACGACAAATATGGGGGAGCGGATTCACCCCTCCACTTT. Its translation is CAIRDDKYGGADSPLHF. The V and J genes are TRBV10-3 and TRBJ1-6; a weak D match, TRBD1 (5 bases). CDR1 is ENHRY and CDR2 is SYGVKD in the germline V gene. V was trimmed by 6 bases and J by 8 bases, leaving 23 bases between them. The CDR3 length is 17 residues.

A few counts support this clone. The gene calls are TRBV11-2 and TRBJ2-1; D is perhaps TRBD2 (6 bases). Germline-derived CDR1 and CDR2 are SGHAT and FQNNGV. The V end lost 2 bases, the J end lost 12 bases, and 17 bases lay between the germline ends. The CDR3 spans 14 residues. The CDR3 spells CASSLSTGASLQFF. CDR3 nucleotides: TGTGCCAGCAGCTTAAGCACGGGAGCCTCCCTGCAGTTCTTC.

The rearrangement uses TRBV29-1 and TRBJ2-3; no clear D gene. With 1 base removed from V and 1 base from J, the gap between germline ends came to 12 bases. The V gene's germline CDR1 is SQVTM and CDR2 ANQGSEA. The CDR3 is 15 residues long. CDR3 sequence reads: CSVEGESYRTDTQYF. The CDR3 DNA reads TGCAGCGTTGAAGGGGAAAGCTACCGCACAGATACGCAGTATTTT.

This sequence joins TRBV10-2 and TRBJ2-5; the match to TRBD1 covers 7 bases. The CDR3 contains 12 residues. V was pared by 6 bases and J by 2 bases, with 0 bases of the junction left unmatched. CDR1 is WSHSY, CDR2 SAAADI, per germline. The CDR3 coding sequence is TGCGCCAGCAGGGACAGGCAAGAGACCCAGTACTTC. Its translation is CASRDRQETQYF.

This clone has ten or more counts. This rearrangement joins TRBV14 to TRBJ1-6; D may be TRBD1 (6 bases). V lost 1 base and J 10 bases, leaving 14 bases between the germline ends. CDR1 SGHDN and CDR2 FVKESK come from the germline V gene. CDR3 size: 15 residues. The DNA of the CDR3 is TGTGCCAGCAGCCAAGTCGGGGGCGGGGAATCACCCCTCCACTTT. This sequence encodes CASSQVGGGESPLHF.

The chain links TRBV28 to TRBJ2-3, with D possibly being TRBD2 (6 bases). The CDR3 contains 13 residues. Deletions cut 6 bases from V and 5 bases from J, with 12 bases between. Germline V gene data show CDR1 as MDHEN and CDR2 as SYDVKM. The CDR3 sequence is CASRGPGGDTQYF. CDR3 in DNA: TGTGCCAGCAGGGGCCCCGGGGGAGATACGCAGTATTTT. Using reference TRBV28 and TRBJ2-3 for the parts outside the CDR3, the full variable domain is DVKVTQSSRYLVKRTGEKVFLECVQDMDHENMFWYRQDPGLGLRLIYFSYDVKMKEKGDIPEGYSVSREKKERFSLILESASTNQTSMYLCASRGPGGDTQYFGPGTRLTVL.

The table lists this clone with a few counts. The CDR3 loop is CAISEQPTGTGTDTQYF. The CDR3 DNA reads TGTGCCATCAGTGAGCAACCCACAGGGACGGGCACAGATACGCAGTATTTT. V is TRBV10-3 and J is TRBJ2-3, with D perhaps matching TRBD1 (6 bases). Per germline, CDR1 ENHRY and CDR2 SYGVKD. The V and J ends lost 2 bases and 1 base respectively, with 16 bases between them. The CDR3 is made up of 17 amino acids.

This rearrangement joins TRBV18 to TRBJ2-7, with 10 bases identical to TRBD1. The junction had 10 bases not matched to a gene; V was cut back by 5 bases and J by 6 bases. The germline gives CDR1 KGHSH, CDR2 LQKENI. There are 15 residues in the CDR3. CDR3 sequence reads: CASSIRQGAFGEQYF. CDR3 DNA sequence: TGTGCCAGCTCAATTCGACAGGGGGCCTTTGGCGAGCAGTACTTC.

This clone has a handful of counts. This chain connects TRBV6-5 to TRBJ1-1; D gene uncertain. This CDR3 has 15 amino acids. From germline, CDR1 is MNHEY and CDR2 SVGAGI. Trimming took 6 bases from V and 5 from J, leaving 19 bases between them. The CDR3 DNA is TGTGCCAGCAGGGGAGGTGGGCGGGTAGGGACTGAAGCTTTCTTT. Protein product: CASRGGGRVGTEAFF.

The chain uses TRBV2 and TRBJ1-2; 7 bases line up with TRBD1. J was trimmed by 0 bases and V by 4 bases; bases with no gene match: 5. Germline CDR1 is SNHLY and CDR2 is FYNNEI. The CDR3 is 15 amino acids. This CDR3 is CASSARTGANYGYTF. In DNA form, the CDR3 reads TGTGCCAGCAGTGCGAGGACAGGAGCTAACTATGGCTACACCTTC.

This clone appeared once. This sequence joins TRBV2 and TRBJ1-2, with D maybe TRBD1 (6 bases). The CDR3 is 15 amino acids. Per germline, CDR1 SNHLY and CDR2 FYNNEI. Trimming removed 6 bases at V and 4 bases at J, with 18 bases between. CDR3 sequence reads: CASSGSGGAIYGYTF. The DNA for the CDR3 is TGTGCCAGCAGCGGTTCGGGGGGCGCGATCTATGGCTACACCTTC.

CDR3 coding DNA: TGTGCCAGCAGCCTTACTTACAACCGGGGAAGAGACGAGCAGTACTTC. Its protein is CASSLTYNRGRDEQYF. The V gene is TRBV7-2, the J gene TRBJ2-7; tentatively, D is TRBD2 (5 bases). Germline V gene lookup returns CDR1 SGHTA and CDR2 FQGNSA. The CDR3 spans 16 residues. The V end was cut by 5 bases, the J end by 5 bases, with 22 bases between.

This chain connects TRBV6-1 to TRBJ1-6, with 8 bases aligning to TRBD1. The CDR3 has 16 amino acids. V was pared by 1 base and J by 7 bases, with 6 bases of the junction left unmatched. Germline CDR1 and CDR2: MNHNS and SASEGT. The CDR3 loop is CASSEGWDRINSPLHF. The DNA for the CDR3 is TGTGCCAGCAGTGAAGGTTGGGACAGGATAAATTCACCCCTCCACTTT.

The chain is built from TRBV28 and TRBJ1-2; 9 bases are shared with TRBD1. Germline V lookup: CDR1 MDHEN, CDR2 SYDVKM. Trimming took 5 bases from V and 4 from J; bases not matched to a gene: 8. The CDR3 extends over 15 amino acids. The CDR3 coding sequence is TGTGCCAGCAGTATCCCGGGACAGGGTATCTATGGCTACACCTTC. Translating gives CASSIPGQGIYGYTF.

This clone was recorded once. The V call is TRBV10-2, the J call TRBJ1-4; D remains ambiguous. The germline V and J ends were trimmed by 3 bases and 4 bases, with 9 bases remaining between them. CDR1 WSHSY and CDR2 SAAADI come from the germline V gene. This CDR3 has 14 residues. The CDR3 DNA reads TGCGCCAGCAGTGATGCGGGCCATAATGAAAAACTGTTTTTT. This encodes CASSDAGHNEKLFF.

J is TRBJ2-7 and V is TRBV30; 11 bases match TRBD1. The germline V gene encodes CDR1 GTSNPN and CDR2 SVGIG (reference sequence). The junction had 6 bases not matched to a gene; V was cut back by 2 bases and J by 3 bases. This CDR3 is built from 15 residues. DNA of the CDR3: TGTGCCTGGAGTCAGGACAGGGGGCGTTACTACGAGCAGTACTTC. Amino acids: CAWSQDRGRYYEQYF.

The CDR3 loop is CASSKGSWWGPDTYNEQFF. CDR3 sequence (DNA): TGTGCCAGCAGCAAAGGTTCGTGGTGGGGCCCGGACACCTACAATGAGCAGTTCTTC. V gene TRBV21-1 combines with J gene TRBJ2-1; the D call in the table, TRBD1, was not verified against the DNA. TRBV21-1 is shown as a pseudogene. This CDR3 comprises 19 residues.

The chain combines TRBV27 with TRBJ2-7; 10 bases map to TRBD1. The CDR3 extends over 15 amino acids. The germline gives CDR1 MNHEY, CDR2 SMNVEV (reference sequence). The trim removed 3 bases at V and 3 bases at J, leaving 5 bases unmatched. The DNA of the CDR3 is TGTGCCAGCAGTTTCAGAGGACAGGGGGACTACGAGCAGTACTTC. It codes for CASSFRGQGDYEQYF.

The rearrangement links TRBV2 to TRBJ1-1, with TRBD1 as a possible D gene (5 bases). V lost 7 bases, J lost 2 bases, and 11 bases lay in between. Germline V gives CDR1 SNHLY, CDR2 FYNNEI. CDR3 length: 13 amino acids. The CDR3 region is CASTQGLNTEAFF. CDR3 nucleotide sequence: TGTGCCAGCACCCAGGGCCTTAACACTGAAGCTTTCTTT.

The J gene is TRBJ2-3, the V gene TRBV10-3; no clear D gene. CDR1 and CDR2 (germline): ENHRY, SYGVKD. The V end lost 6 bases, the J end lost 2 bases, and 15 bases lay between the germline ends. This CDR3 is 15 amino acids long. As DNA, the CDR3 is TGTGCCATCAGAGGACCCTCACAAGACACAGATACGCAGTATTTT. Protein product: CAIRGPSQDTDTQYF.

V is TRBV6-1 and J is TRBJ2-1; the match to TRBD1 covers 7 bases. Germline V gene sequence: CDR1 MNHNS, CDR2 SASEGT. Unmatched junction bases numbered 3, after V lost 1 base and J lost 3 bases. This CDR3 is built from 15 residues. The CDR3 spells CASSEGQGFYNEQFF. In DNA, the CDR3 is TGTGCCAGCAGTGAAGGACAGGGATTCTACAATGAGCAGTTCTTC.

The chain employs TRBV2 and TRBJ1-2; D gene uncertain. This CDR3 is 14 amino acids long. The germline V and J ends were trimmed by 4 bases and 0 bases, with 9 bases remaining between them. The V gene's germline CDR1 is SNHLY and CDR2 FYNNEI. CDR3 sequence reads: CASSAASANYGYTF. In nucleotides, the CDR3 is TGTGCCAGCAGTGCAGCGAGTGCTAACTATGGCTACACCTTC.

The chain joins TRBV2 to TRBJ1-6; 7 nucleotides match TRBD1. Trimming took 6 bases from V and 8 from J; bases not matched to a gene: 10. Per the germline V gene, CDR1 is SNHLY and CDR2 is FYNNEI. This CDR3 is 15 amino acids long. For the CDR3, the DNA is TGTGCCAGCAGCCTAAACAGGGGATTGGATTCACCCCTCCACTTT. This gives the protein CASSLNRGLDSPLHF.

The rearrangement joins TRBV5-4 to TRBJ1-2; no firm D call. Germline loops: CDR1 SGHNT, CDR2 YYREEE (reference sequence). V dropped 0 bases and J dropped 2 bases, with 8 bases sitting between them. The CDR3 covers 14 residues. The CDR3 reads CASSLALGNYGYTF. The DNA for the CDR3 is TGTGCCAGCAGCTTGGCGTTGGGGAACTATGGCTACACCTTC.

Only a few counts were recorded for this clone. This rearrangement joins TRBV19 to TRBJ2-5; no reliable D call. In germline, CDR1 is LNHDA, CDR2 SQIVND (reference sequence). CDR3 length: 12 amino acids. V was shortened by 5 bases and J by 4 bases, with 8 bases between the two germline ends. The CDR3 DNA sequence: TGTGCCAGTAGTGGTCTCTCAGAGACCCAGTACTTC. As protein: CASSGLSETQYF.

In this sample, this clone turned up a few times. The chain couples TRBV7-9 to TRBJ2-3, with no clear D. Germline CDR1 SEHNR, CDR2 FQNEAQ (reference sequence). Trimming left V 8 bases short and J 7 bases short, with 10 bases between. This CDR3 region has 11 residues. The CDR3 is CASATANTQYF. In DNA, the CDR3 is TGTGCCAGCGCCACGGCAAATACGCAGTATTTT.

This rearrangement joins TRBV6-1 to TRBJ1-2; no firm D call. With 2 bases removed from V and 7 bases from J, the gap between germline ends came to 8 bases. Germline CDR1 MNHNS, CDR2 SASEGT. The CDR3 is 12 residues long. In DNA, the CDR3 is TGTGCCAGCAGTGAACTTGTTTCTGGCTACACCTTC. Protein: CASSELVSGYTF.

The chain recombines TRBV2 with TRBJ1-6, with 10 bases lining up with TRBD1. Trimming at V came to 2 bases and at J to 4 bases, leaving 8 bases not matched to a gene. Germline CDR1 reads SNHLY; CDR2 reads FYNNEI. The CDR3 covers 18 residues. CDR3 region: CASSESGTGVAYNSPLHF. The CDR3 nucleotides read TGTGCCAGCAGTGAATCCGGGACAGGGGTAGCGTATAATTCACCCCTCCACTTT.

This clone was seen a handful of times. The chain joins TRBV30 to TRBJ2-2, with D uncertain. The CDR3 runs 11 residues. The germline gives CDR1 GTSNPN, CDR2 SVGIG (reference sequence). Trimming removed 3 bases at V and 7 bases at J, with 6 bases between. The CDR3 bases are TGTGCCTGGAGAGAGATCGGGGAGCTGTTTTTT. Translation gives CAWREIGELFF.

The V and J genes are TRBV6-5 and TRBJ2-7, with D possibly matching TRBD2 (5 bases). Germline CDR1 MNHEY, CDR2 SVGAGI. CDR3 length: 14 residues. V lost 5 bases and J 4 bases, leaving 15 bases between the germline ends. The CDR3 reads CASSTRTPPYEQYF. Here the CDR3 DNA reads TGTGCCAGCAGTACGCGGACTCCCCCATACGAGCAGTACTTC.